The 21 T cell receptor beta chains below were found in one sample sequenced in a study of shared clonotypes between healthy human individuals. Assay: immunoSEQ multiplex PCR; the TCRdb copy retains only in-frame clones and omits some. The sample lists around 500,000 clones, around 75% seen once, with 13% in the top ten. The specimen was PBMCs. Source of these receptors: a woman between 40 and 55 years old in good health. Some clones in this sample may be carry-over from other donors' samples.

This clone has more than one count but fewer than ten. The gene calls are TRBV20-1 and TRBJ1-1, with a possible D match to TRBD1 (5 bases). The CDR3 spans 11 residues. V dropped 5 bases and J dropped 8 bases, with 12 bases sitting between them. Germline CDR1 and CDR2: DFQATT and SNEGSKA (reference sequence). CDR3 in DNA: TGCAGTGCTCAGAGGGGTAACGAAGCTTTCTTT. Its translation: CSAQRGNEAFF.

This clone was recorded at least ten times. The chain joins TRBV21-1 to TRBJ2-7; the table assigns TRBD1, which was not confirmed against the DNA. TRBV21-1 is labeled a pseudogene. The CDR3 sequence is 16 residues long. The CDR3 DNA follows: TGTGCCAGCAGCAAATCAGGAAGGGGATGTCCCTACGAGCAGTACTTC. Translated: CASSKSGRGCPYEQYF.

The V and J genes are TRBV4-3 and TRBJ1-5; D unclear. CDR3 length: 14 amino acids. Germline V gives CDR1 LGHNA, CDR2 YSLEER. V was trimmed by 3 bases and J by 4 bases, leaving 10 bases between them. This chain's CDR3 is CASSQDRVNQPQHF. As DNA, the CDR3 is TGCGCCAGCAGCCAGGATAGGGTTAATCAGCCCCAGCATTTT.

The V and J genes are TRBV7-2 and TRBJ1-4; D is possibly TRBD1 (6 bases). This CDR3 comprises 16 residues. The germline CDR1 and CDR2 sequences are SGHTA and FQGNSA. V was clipped by 5 bases and J by 0 bases, with 13 bases between them. The DNA of the CDR3 is TGTGCCAGCAGCGGGGGGCCGACCGCAACTAATGAAAAACTGTTTTTT. It codes for CASSGGPTATNEKLFF.

The rearrangement joins TRBV19 to TRBJ2-7, with 8 bases identical to TRBD1. The CDR3 length is 15 residues. J lost 3 bases, V lost 4 bases, and 8 bases had no gene match. The germline CDR1 and CDR2 sequences are LNHDA and SQIVND (reference sequence). For the CDR3, the DNA is TGTGCCAGTAGTACCGGGACAGGCGCCAACTACGAGCAGTACTTC. Protein sequence: CASSTGTGANYEQYF. Complete variable domain (other parts from reference TRBV19 and TRBJ2-7): DGGITQSPKYLFRKEGQNVTLSCEQNLNHDAMYWYRQDPGQGLRLIYYSQIVNDFQKGDIAEGYSVSREKKESFPLTVTSAQKNPTAFYLCASSTGTGANYEQYFGPGTRLTVT.

The CDR3: CASSPYNFEQFF. The CDR3 coding sequence is TGTGCCAGCAGCCCTTATAATTTTGAGCAGTTCTTC. This chain uses TRBV7-2 with TRBJ2-1; no clear D gene. V dropped 5 bases and J dropped 9 bases, with 11 bases sitting between them. The length of the CDR3 is 12 residues. Germline-derived CDR1 and CDR2 are SGHTA and FQGNSA. Together with reference TRBV7-2 and TRBJ2-1, the CDR3 gives the full variable domain: GAGVSQSPSNKVTEKGKDVELRCDPISGHTALYWYRQSLGQGLEFLIYFQGNSAPDKSGLPSDRFSAERTGGSVSTLTIQRTQQEDSAVYLCASSPYNFEQFFGPGTRLTVL.

V usage is TRBV5-1 and J usage is TRBJ1-1, with D possibly matching TRBD1 (5 bases). CDR3 size: 15 residues. V was trimmed by 4 bases and J by 0 bases, leaving 13 bases between them. Germline CDR1 SGHRS, CDR2 YFSETQ. The CDR3: CASSPGRGMNTEAFF. The CDR3 DNA follows: TGCGCCAGCAGCCCTGGACGGGGCATGAACACTGAAGCTTTCTTT.

The rearrangement uses TRBV10-2 and TRBJ2-1; 15 bases align to TRBD2. CDR3 length: 16 amino acids. Germline CDR1 is WSHSY and CDR2 is SAAADI. V lost 6 bases, J lost 4 bases, and 4 bases stayed unmatched. This chain's CDR3 is CASSHGLAGGYNEQFF. As DNA, the CDR3 is TGCGCCAGCAGCCATGGACTAGCGGGAGGGTACAATGAGCAGTTCTTC.

V is TRBV30 and J is TRBJ1-5; D is uncertain. Germline CDR1 reads GTSNPN; CDR2 reads SVGIG (reference sequence). Trimming stripped 0 bases from V and 1 base from J, with 7 bases between. CDR3 size: 14 residues. This CDR3 is CAWSVELSNQPQHF. DNA for the CDR3: TGTGCCTGGAGTGTGGAGTTAAGCAATCAGCCCCAGCATTTT.

V usage is TRBV27 and J usage is TRBJ1-1; TRBD1 might be the D (6 bases). CDR1 is MNHEY, CDR2 SMNVEV, per germline (reference sequence). The CDR3 extends over 16 amino acids. The V and J ends lost 7 bases and 0 bases respectively, with 18 bases between them. Here the CDR3 DNA reads TGTGCCAGCACCCCACCACTTACAGGGATGAACACTGAAGCTTTCTTT. Amino acid sequence: CASTPPLTGMNTEAFF.

About this clone: The same CDR3 arises from other DNA sequences in this sample as well. This chain connects TRBV19 to TRBJ2-5; possibly TRBD2 for D (5 bases). The CDR3 extends over 13 amino acids. The germline V gene encodes CDR1 LNHDA and CDR2 SQIVND (reference sequence). V lost 3 bases and J 5 bases, leaving 10 bases between the germline ends. CDR3 nucleotides: TGTGCCAGTAGTATCCCGGGCGGGGAGACCCAGTACTTC. It is translated as CASSIPGGETQYF.

This clone was picked up a small number of times. The chain is built from TRBV7-2 and TRBJ2-7; maybe TRBD2 (5 bases). Deletions cut 2 bases from V and 2 bases from J, with 10 bases between. This CDR3 region has 14 residues. Per the germline V gene, CDR1 is SGHTA and CDR2 is FQGNSA. The CDR3 DNA sequence: TGTGCCAGCAGCTTACCGGGAATTCCCTACGAGCAGTACTTC. It yields the protein CASSLPGIPYEQYF.

The chain combines TRBV4-1 with TRBJ2-3; 9 bases match TRBD2. The CDR3 is 16 amino acids. The V segment lost 1 base and the J segment 4 bases; nucleotides outside the gene matches: 6. Germline values: CDR1 MGHRA, CDR2 YSYEKL. The CDR3 is CASSQVGAGGPDTQYF. CDR3 coding DNA: TGCGCCAGCAGCCAAGTGGGGGCGGGAGGGCCAGATACGCAGTATTTT.

The V call is TRBV7-2, the J call TRBJ2-7; 9 bases agree with TRBD2. Germline loops: CDR1 SGHTA, CDR2 FQGNSA. This CDR3 contains 16 residues. Trimming at V came to 1 base and at J to 7 bases, leaving 11 bases not matched to a gene. CDR3: CASSLVAGEPSAEQYF. The CDR3 DNA is TGTGCCAGCAGCTTAGTAGCGGGAGAGCCCAGTGCTGAGCAGTACTTC.

The chain has TRBV5-4 and TRBJ2-3; 7 bases align to TRBD1. The germline V gene encodes CDR1 SGHNT and CDR2 YYREEE (reference sequence). Losses at the gene ends were 4 bases for V and 1 base for J; bases not matched to a gene: 6. This CDR3 comprises 15 residues. CDR3 nucleotides: TGTGCCAGCAGCGGCACCCAGGGGGGCACAGATACGCAGTATTTT. This gives the protein CASSGTQGGTDTQYF.

This chain links TRBV5-1 with TRBJ1-1; D not resolved. The germline CDR1 and CDR2 sequences are SGHRS and YFSETQ. This CDR3 region has 15 residues. Trimming removed 4 bases from V and 2 bases from J, with 15 bases in between. The CDR3 spells CASSPGPAENTEAFF. The DNA for the CDR3 is TGCGCCAGCAGCCCAGGACCCGCTGAAAACACTGAAGCTTTCTTT.

The chain recombines TRBV19 with TRBJ2-7; D gene uncertain. Germline loops: CDR1 LNHDA, CDR2 SQIVND (reference sequence). V lost 5 bases and J 5 bases, leaving 19 bases between the germline ends. The CDR3 sequence is 15 residues long. In nucleotides, the CDR3 is TGTGCCAGTAGTCCCCTGGAAGGGAATCGGAACGAGCAGTACTTC. Its translation is CASSPLEGNRNEQYF.

V usage is TRBV4-2 and J usage is TRBJ2-1; 7 bases map to TRBD2. The CDR3 sequence is 19 residues long. Germline CDR1 and CDR2: LGHNA and YNFKEQ. Trimming took 0 bases from V and 2 from J; bases not matched to a gene: 13. CDR3 in DNA: TGTGCCAGCAGCCAAGATCCCCTCGTGGCGGGAGCCCCCTACAATGAGCAGTTCTTC. Encoded protein: CASSQDPLVAGAPYNEQFF.

This chain uses TRBV5-1 with TRBJ2-3; D possibly corresponds to TRBD2 (6 bases). Germline V gene data show CDR1 as SGHRS and CDR2 as YFSETQ. The V gene lost 6 bases and the J gene lost 5 bases, with 16 bases spanning the gap. The CDR3 consists of 14 residues. The CDR3 bases are TGCGCCAGCACTCTGGGGGGTGTTGGAGATACGCAGTATTTT. This sequence encodes CASTLGGVGDTQYF.

The V gene is TRBV18, the J gene TRBJ2-3; 13 bases map to TRBD2. J gave up 4 bases and V 2 bases, and 6 bases lay outside the gene matches. Per the germline V gene, CDR1 is KGHSH and CDR2 is LQKENI. The CDR3 spans 17 residues. CDR3 bases: TGTGCCAGCTCACCAACACTAGCGGGAGGGCTCGCAGATACGCAGTATTTT. Its protein is CASSPTLAGGLADTQYF.

The chain couples TRBV10-2 to TRBJ2-7, with TRBD2 identical over 7 bases. In germline, CDR1 is WSHSY, CDR2 SAAADI. The CDR3 contains 20 residues. V was pared by 4 bases and J by 3 bases, with 24 bases of the junction left unmatched. The DNA for the CDR3 is TGCGCCAGCAGTGGTGTGGAGTTAAGACCGGGTGGCGGGAGTATCTACGAGCAGTACTTC. It encodes CASSGVELRPGGGSIYEQYF.